The next 21 T cell receptor beta chains were all read from a single sample in a study of cytomegalovirus exposure and HLA in healthy donors. A multiplex PCR was run with 60 Vbeta primers and 13 Jbeta primers. The method was immunoSEQ multiplex PCR; TCRdb's version includes in-frame clones alone and lacks a portion of them. The table records 120,000 to 150,000 clones, approximately 79% of them present only once. The specimen was PBMCs. These TCRs come from a woman aged 40 to 50 in good health and CMV-seropositive.

CDR3 region: CASRSPTSGGNEQYF. In DNA form, the CDR3 reads TGTGCCAGCAGGAGCCCGACTAGCGGGGGGAATGAGCAGTACTTC. J is TRBJ2-7 and V is TRBV6-5; 13 bases map to TRBD2. The CDR3 totals 15 residues. The V gene end was trimmed by 6 bases and the J gene end by 7 bases; junction bases not matched to a gene: 9. Germline lookup yields CDR1 MNHEY and CDR2 SVGAGI.

The CDR3 sequence: CASTSGTSGGNEQFF. In DNA, the CDR3 is TGTGCCAGCACCTCCGGGACTAGCGGAGGCAATGAGCAGTTCTTC. The chain carries TRBV4-2 and TRBJ2-1, with 11 bases identical to TRBD2. Germline CDR1 LGHNA, CDR2 YNFKEQ. This CDR3 region has 15 residues. V trimming: 7 bases; J trimming: 6 bases; junction bases outside the gene matches: 8.

The chain has TRBV5-4 and TRBJ2-7; 7 nucleotides line up with TRBD1. Germline values: CDR1 SGHNT, CDR2 YYREEE (reference sequence). V shed 3 bases, J shed 4 bases, and the junction held 7 bases outside the gene matches. CDR3 size: 14 residues. The CDR3 sequence: CASSSLGGDYEQYF. CDR3 coding DNA: TGTGCCAGCAGCTCCCTAGGGGGCGATTACGAGCAGTACTTC.

The rearrangement uses TRBV28 and TRBJ1-6, with TRBD1 identical over 12 bases. CDR1 and CDR2 (germline): MDHEN, SYDVKM. V lost 3 bases to trimming and J lost 9 bases; unmatched junction nucleotides: 6. This CDR3 region has 16 residues. DNA of the CDR3: TGTGCCAGCAGTTTCCGGGGACAGGGGGCTGGTTCACCCCTCCACTTT. As protein: CASSFRGQGAGSPLHF.

This clone has only one observation. The chain employs TRBV19 and TRBJ2-2; TRBD1 is a possible D gene (6 bases). The CDR3 has 15 amino acids. From germline, CDR1 is LNHDA and CDR2 SQIVND (reference sequence). V was pared by 7 bases and J by 7 bases, with 19 bases between. The CDR3 sequence: CASKKGQGYVGELFF. The CDR3 region has the DNA TGTGCCAGTAAGAAAGGGCAGGGGTACGTCGGGGAGCTGTTTTTT.

The CDR3 coding sequence is TGTGCCAGCAGTTTACGGAAGAAACTATCTGGAAACACCATATATTTT. Amino acids: CASSLRKKLSGNTIYF. The chain couples TRBV28 to TRBJ1-3, with D hard to call. The CDR3 loop spans 16 amino acids. In germline, CDR1 is MDHEN, CDR2 SYDVKM. V was pared by 2 bases and J by 1 base, with 12 bases between.

The chain has TRBV5-1 and TRBJ2-5; possible D gene TRBD2, 5 bases. V lost 4 bases and J 2 bases, leaving 9 bases between the germline ends. The CDR3 totals 13 residues. Germline CDR1 and CDR2: SGHRS and YFSETQ. In DNA form, the CDR3 reads TGCGCCAGCAGCGCGGGTGGGCAAGAGACCCAGTACTTC. Translated: CASSAGGQETQYF.

This clone was recorded only once. Other DNA sequences in this sample translate to the same CDR3. V gene TRBV19 combines with J gene TRBJ1-3, with a possible D match to TRBD1 (5 bases). The CDR3 sequence is 14 residues long. The germline CDR1 and CDR2 sequences are LNHDA and SQIVND (reference sequence). Trimming took 1 base from V and 1 from J, leaving 5 bases between them. This chain's CDR3 is CASSIAGSGNTIYF. The CDR3, as DNA: TGTGCCAGTAGTATAGCAGGGTCTGGAAACACCATATATTTT.

This chain connects TRBV2 to TRBJ2-3; D gene ambiguous. Germline V gene data show CDR1 as SNHLY and CDR2 as FYNNEI. Trimming cost V 3 bases and J 6 bases, with 19 bases left between them. CDR3 length: 16 amino acids. CDR3 amino acids: CASSDLEKLIGDTQYF. Here the CDR3 DNA reads TGTGCCAGCAGTGACCTAGAAAAACTTATTGGGGATACGCAGTATTTT.

This clone was picked up a small number of times. CDR3 protein: CASSFGGTMNTEAFF. The CDR3 DNA reads TGTGCCAGCAGCTTTGGCGGAACGATGAACACTGAAGCTTTCTTT. The V and J genes are TRBV11-2 and TRBJ1-1; D not certain. Trimming cost V 3 bases and J 0 bases, with 11 bases left between them. The CDR3 runs to 15 residues. Germline CDR1 is SGHAT and CDR2 is FQNNGV.

This chain connects TRBV9 to TRBJ2-2, with 7 bases lining up with TRBD2. This CDR3 comprises 15 residues. Germline V gives CDR1 SGDLS, CDR2 YYNGEE. Trimming took 3 bases from V and 1 from J; bases not matched to a gene: 3. The CDR3 bases are TGTGCCAGCAGCGCAGGCGGGGGGAACACCGGGGAGCTGTTTTTT. It codes for CASSAGGGNTGELFF.

The V call is TRBV27, the J call TRBJ1-2; 7 bases are shared with TRBD1. The V and J ends lost 4 bases and 2 bases, in that order; junction bases with no gene match: 1. CDR3 length: 13 amino acids. CDR1 MNHEY and CDR2 SMNVEV come from the germline V gene (reference sequence). Here the CDR3 reads CASSSGQNYGYTF. The CDR3 bases are TGTGCCAGCAGTTCGGGACAGAACTATGGCTACACCTTC.

This clone has just a few counts. The chain has TRBV9 and TRBJ2-1; 11 bases fit TRBD1. Germline CDR1 reads SGDLS; CDR2 reads YYNGEE. V gave up 4 bases and J gave up 6 bases; unmatched junction bases: 6. The CDR3 is 15 residues long. The CDR3 reads CASSTGTGGINEQFF. The CDR3, as DNA: TGTGCCAGCAGCACAGGGACAGGGGGAATCAATGAGCAGTTCTTC.

This clone was seen more than once but under ten times. The chain uses TRBV6-1 and TRBJ1-3; D is unclear. The V and J ends lost 4 bases and 9 bases respectively, with 7 bases between them. Germline CDR1 and CDR2: MNHNS and SASEGT. The CDR3 loop spans 11 amino acids. The CDR3: CASSAESTIYF. The DNA for the CDR3 is TGTGCCAGCAGTGCGGAGTCCACCATATATTTT.

The genes are TRBV9 and TRBJ2-7; the match to TRBD2 covers 9 bases. Germline-derived CDR1 and CDR2 are SGDLS and YYNGEE. CDR3 size: 16 residues. The ends lost 0 bases at V and 4 bases at J; junction bases unmatched: 8. The CDR3 DNA sequence: TGTGCCAGCAGCGTAGGTTCAGCGGGGGGATATTACGAGCAGTACTTC. The encoded protein is CASSVGSAGGYYEQYF.

This clone was picked up one time. This sequence joins TRBV7-6 and TRBJ2-5, with D tentatively TRBD2 (5 bases). The CDR3 has 13 residues. Germline CDR1 is SGHVS and CDR2 is FNYEAQ. The V gene lost 3 bases and the J gene lost 5 bases, with 10 bases spanning the gap. In DNA form, the CDR3 reads TGTGCCAGCAGCTTTTCGGGAACTGAGACCCAGTACTTC. It translates to CASSFSGTETQYF.

The rearrangement uses TRBV5-1 and TRBJ1-5; 7 nucleotides agree with TRBD1. The length of the CDR3 is 13 residues. Germline assignment: CDR1 SGHRS and CDR2 YFSETQ. The V and J ends lost 4 bases and 4 bases, in that order; junction bases with no gene match: 2. The CDR3 spells CASSMDRNQPQHF. The CDR3 nucleotides are TGCGCCAGCAGCATGGACAGGAATCAGCCCCAGCATTTT.

This rearrangement joins TRBV4-1 to TRBJ1-2; 8 bases map to TRBD1. The CDR3 consists of 15 residues. V trimming: 5 bases; J trimming: 7 bases; junction bases outside the gene matches: 12. Germline V gene data show CDR1 as MGHRA and CDR2 as YSYEKL. CDR3 bases: TGCGCCAGCAGCGAAACCGCACAGGGGGTCACTGGCTACACCTTC. This translates into CASSETAQGVTGYTF.

V is TRBV19 and J is TRBJ2-1, with a weak D call TRBD2 (6 bases). The ends were cut back, 1 base at V and 1 base at J, with 8 bases in the middle. Germline V gives CDR1 LNHDA, CDR2 SQIVND (reference sequence). The CDR3 is 15 amino acids. The CDR3 sequence: CASSIAGESYNEQFF. The CDR3, as DNA: TGTGCCAGTAGTATAGCGGGGGAGTCCTACAATGAGCAGTTCTTC.

The genes are TRBV7-3 and TRBJ1-2, with D possibly TRBD1 on 6 matching bases. There are 16 residues in the CDR3. The V and J ends lost 5 bases and 8 bases respectively, with 24 bases between them. Germline CDR1 is SGHTA and CDR2 is FQGTGA. CDR3 in DNA: TGTGCCAGCAGCCCTACTCCAGACACAGGGCTTCAGGGCTACACCTTC. This translates into CASSPTPDTGLQGYTF.

This clone was picked up one time. The rearrangement joins TRBV6-1 to TRBJ1-5, with 9 bases lining up with TRBD1. The CDR3 runs 14 residues. CDR1 and CDR2 (germline): MNHNS, SASEGT. V shed 6 bases, J shed 9 bases, and the junction held 9 bases outside the gene matches. CDR3 residues: CASRIGGQGAPQHF. CDR3 in DNA: TGTGCCAGCAGGATAGGGGGACAGGGCGCGCCCCAGCATTTT.